What follows are 26 T cell receptor beta chains derived from one specimen sequenced in a study of T cell repertoires in cytomegalovirus infection. TCRdb redid the calling of the reads with MiXCR, one entry per CDR3 protein. The table lists 300,000 to 400,000 distinct CDR3 sequences, more than 9% of them singletons, with about 4.5% in the top ten. The sequenced sample was PBMCs. These TCRs come from a human donor in good health (CMV status not recorded). Some clones in this sample may be carry-over from other donors' samples.

J is TRBJ2-1 and V is TRBV6-2 or TRBV6-3; 10 positions match TRBD1. There are 15 residues in the CDR3. The germline CDR1 and CDR2 sequences are MNHEY and SVGEGT. V lost 6 bases, J lost 7 bases, and 9 bases stayed unmatched. CDR3 sequence (DNA): TGTGCCAGCAGAGAACGGGACAGGGGTTTGAATGAGCAGTTCTTC. This codes for CASRERDRGLNEQFF.

The table lists this clonotype with many counts. This chain uses TRBV4-1 with TRBJ2-3; D is ambiguous. Trimming cost V 2 bases and J 4 bases, with 10 bases left between them. The CDR3 is 14 residues long. CDR1 and CDR2 (germline): MGHRA, YSYEKL. The CDR3 sequence: CASSQQVDADTQYF. CDR3 bases: TGCGCCAGCAGCCAACAGGTTGATGCAGATACGCAGTATTTT.

The chain combines TRBV27 with TRBJ2-7, with D tentatively TRBD2 (5 bases). This CDR3 is built from 14 residues. Deletions cut 6 bases from V and 2 bases from J, with 14 bases between. Germline assignment: CDR1 MNHEY and CDR2 SMNVEV (reference sequence). CDR3 DNA: TGTGCCAGCAGCCGAGCGGACTCGACCTACGAGCAGTACTTC. This translates into CASSRADSTYEQYF.

This clonotype appeared many times. The chain has TRBV28 and TRBJ1-1, with 7 bases that match TRBD1. Germline CDR1 reads MDHEN; CDR2 reads SYDVKM. Germline trimming cut 6 bases from V and 4 bases from J; bases unmatched to any gene: 14. The CDR3 is 16 amino acids. The CDR3 protein is CASRQATGNLGTEAFF. The DNA for the CDR3 is TGTGCCAGCAGACAAGCGACAGGGAATCTCGGCACTGAAGCTTTCTTT.

In its sample, this clonotype was seen many times. The chain joins TRBV7-2 to TRBJ2-5; TRBD2 is a possible D gene (5 bases). The CDR3 sequence is 14 residues long. V shed 0 bases and J shed 5 bases, with 10 bases lying between them. Germline V lookup: CDR1 SGHTA, CDR2 FQGNSA. DNA of the CDR3: TGTGCCAGCAGCTTAGCACTAGTGGGTGAGACCCAGTACTTC. This codes for CASSLALVGETQYF.

This clonotype appeared many times. V is TRBV7-9 and J is TRBJ2-1; no reliable D call. CDR3 size: 14 residues. The V gene lost 5 bases and the J gene lost 6 bases, with 14 bases spanning the gap. CDR1 SEHNR and CDR2 FQNEAQ come from the germline V gene (reference sequence). In DNA, the CDR3 is TGTGCCAGCAGCCCAGACCCCGCCGGCAATGAGCAGTTCTTC. Amino acid sequence: CASSPDPAGNEQFF. Drawing the rest from reference TRBV7-9 and TRBJ2-1, the complete variable domain is DTGVSQNPRHKITKRGQNVTFRCDPISEHNRLYWYRQTLGQGPEFLTYFQNEAQLEKSRLLSDRFSAERPKGSFSTLEIQRTEQGDSAMYLCASSPDPAGNEQFFGPGTRLTVL.

This clonotype was counted many times. This chain joins TRBV28 and TRBJ2-7; no reliable D call. This CDR3 has 14 residues. The V gene lost 6 bases and the J gene lost 5 bases, with 17 bases spanning the gap. CDR1 is MDHEN, CDR2 SYDVKM, per germline. This CDR3 reads CASRGPSGYDEQYF. The CDR3 nucleotides are TGTGCCAGCAGAGGACCATCGGGCTACGACGAGCAGTACTTC.

J is TRBJ2-7 and V is TRBV7-9; 8 bases are a match to TRBD1. With 3 bases clipped from V and 4 bases from J, the junction kept 8 bases outside the gene matches. The CDR3 runs to 15 residues. Germline CDR1 and CDR2: SEHNR and FQNEAQ (reference sequence). The CDR3 sequence: CASSLRQGAKYEQYF. CDR3 bases: TGTGCCAGCAGCTTGAGGCAGGGGGCGAAATACGAGCAGTACTTC.

This clonotype was seen at least ten times. The rearrangement links TRBV30 to TRBJ1-5, with 8 bases aligning to TRBD1. The CDR3 length is 15 residues. J gave up 1 base and V 0 bases, and 2 bases lay outside the gene matches. In germline, CDR1 is GTSNPN, CDR2 SVGIG (reference sequence). CDR3 coding DNA: TGTGCCTGGAGTGTAAGGACAGGGAGCAATCAGCCCCAGCATTTT. Its translation is CAWSVRTGSNQPQHF.

This clonotype was found many times. This rearrangement joins TRBV6-2 or TRBV6-3 to TRBJ2-7, with D perhaps matching TRBD2 (5 bases). Trimming took off 4 bases at V and 4 bases at J, with 8 bases between the two ends. CDR3 length equals 12 residues. Germline loops: CDR1 MNHEY, CDR2 SVGEGT. The chain's CDR3 is CASSSGVYEQYF. CDR3 in DNA: TGTGCCAGCAGTTCCGGGGTATACGAGCAGTACTTC.

This clonotype was seen many times. The chain uses TRBV7-2 and TRBJ1-3, with no clear D. Germline lookup yields CDR1 SGHTA and CDR2 FQGNSA. The CDR3 is made up of 16 amino acids. Trimming cost V 4 bases and J 0 bases, with 13 bases left between them. CDR3 coding DNA: TGTGCCAGCAGCTCCGCGGTCTCATACTCTGGAAACACCATATATTTT. It specifies CASSSAVSYSGNTIYF.

This chain links TRBV6-5 with TRBJ2-1; D perhaps matches TRBD1 (6 bases). The CDR3 has 15 residues. V lost 0 bases, J lost 5 bases, and 11 bases lay in between. Germline CDR1 MNHEY, CDR2 SVGAGI. CDR3 residues: CASSYSWTANNEQFF. Written as DNA, the CDR3 is TGTGCCAGCAGTTACTCATGGACAGCCAACAATGAGCAGTTCTTC.

This clonotype turned up a few times. The CDR3, as DNA: TGTGCCAGCAGCTTAGAGGCAGGCCCAAAAAATCAGCCCCAGCATTTT. Translation: CASSLEAGPKNQPQHF. The V call is TRBV7-6, the J call TRBJ1-5; D unresolved. Trimming removed 1 base from V and 4 bases from J, with 14 bases in between. The CDR3 has 16 residues. Looked up from germline, CDR1 is SGHVS and CDR2 is FNYEAQ.

Points on this clonotype: Just one base apart from a much larger clone, this may be a read error. This rearrangement joins TRBV7-2 to TRBJ2-1; tentatively, D is TRBD2 (6 bases). The better agreement between TRBJ2-7 and the DNA end casts doubt on the J call. The germline CDR1 and CDR2 sequences are SGHTA and FQGNSA. The CDR3 has 16 amino acids. The CDR3 reads CASSLARLVPYNEQYF. DNA of the CDR3: TGTGCCAGCAGCTTAGCGCGACTAGTCCCCTACAATGAGCAGTACTTC.

This clonotype has ten or more counts. V gene TRBV6-4 combines with J gene TRBJ2-1, with 7 bases fitting TRBD2. With 0 bases clipped from V and 15 bases from J, the junction kept 8 bases outside the gene matches. CDR3 length: 13 residues. Germline V CDR1 and CDR2: MRHNA, SNTAGT. The CDR3 reads CASSDSAGSTVFF. CDR3 coding DNA: TGTGCCAGCAGTGACTCAGCGGGAAGTACAGTGTTCTTC.

The rearrangement uses TRBV7-2 and TRBJ2-4; 9 bases are a match to TRBD2. Germline assignment: CDR1 SGHTA and CDR2 FQGNSA. The V gene end was trimmed by 2 bases and the J gene end by 3 bases; junction bases not matched to a gene: 8. CDR3 length: 17 amino acids. CDR3 residues: CASSLRLAGTIKNIQYF. The CDR3 nucleotides are TGTGCCAGCAGCTTACGGCTAGCGGGAACAATCAAAAACATTCAGTACTTC.

This clonotype was seen only a few times. The CDR3 coding sequence is TGTGCCAGCAGTTTTTCCGGGACCCTGAGTGAAGCTTTCTTT. Translated: CASSFSGTLSEAFF. The chain uses TRBV12-3 or TRBV12-4 and TRBJ1-1; D is possibly TRBD1 (5 bases). Trimming took 3 bases from V and 7 from J, leaving 15 bases between them. The CDR3 length is 14 residues.

The CDR3 sequence is CASSPTDIPGNTIYF. The CDR3 coding sequence is TGTGCCAGCAGCCCAACGGACATACCCGGAAACACCATATATTTT. The J gene is TRBJ1-3, the V gene TRBV7-9, with D perhaps matching TRBD1 (5 bases). CDR3 size: 15 residues. V was trimmed by 5 bases and J by 4 bases, leaving 15 bases between them. CDR1 is SEHNR and CDR2 is FQNEAQ in the germline V gene (reference sequence).

Ten or more counts support this clonotype. The V call is TRBV6-2 or TRBV6-3, the J call TRBJ1-2, with D possibly TRBD1 on 5 matching bases. Deletions cut 2 bases from V and 5 bases from J, with 18 bases between. Germline lookup yields CDR1 MNHEY and CDR2 SVGEGT. There are 16 residues in the CDR3. The CDR3 sequence: CASSYDGTQDLYGYTF. In nucleotides, the CDR3 is TGTGCCAGCAGTTACGACGGGACCCAGGACCTGTATGGCTACACCTTC.

This clonotype was detected many times. The chain is built from TRBV25-1 and TRBJ1-5; 8 bases agree with TRBD1. The CDR3 runs to 14 residues. The ends lost 6 bases at V and 7 bases at J; junction bases unmatched: 8. Germline V gives CDR1 MGHDK, CDR2 SYGVNS. CDR3: CASRETGEGQPQHF. Here the CDR3 DNA reads TGTGCCAGCAGGGAGACAGGGGAAGGACAGCCCCAGCATTTT.

Many counts were recorded for this clonotype. The chain combines TRBV7-2 with TRBJ2-1; 7 bases are shared with TRBD2. V gave up 0 bases and J gave up 7 bases; unmatched junction bases: 9. CDR1 SGHTA and CDR2 FQGNSA come from the germline V gene. The CDR3 is 16 amino acids. The CDR3 is CASSLALAGVTNEQFF. The DNA for the CDR3 is TGTGCCAGCAGCTTAGCGCTGGCGGGAGTCACAAATGAGCAGTTCTTC. Looking up the rest from reference TRBV7-2 and TRBJ2-1 gives the full variable domain: GAGVSQSPSNKVTEKGKDVELRCDPISGHTALYWYRQSLGQGLEFLIYFQGNSAPDKSGLPSDRFSAERTGGSVSTLTIQRTQQEDSAVYLCASSLALAGVTNEQFFGPGTRLTVL.

This clonotype appeared many times. This chain joins TRBV7-2 and TRBJ1-3; 12 bases are shared with TRBD1. The trim removed 4 bases at V and 4 bases at J, leaving 11 bases unmatched. The germline gives CDR1 SGHTA, CDR2 FQGNSA. The CDR3 extends over 18 amino acids. For the CDR3, the DNA is TGTGCCAGCAGCTCCATGGGACAGGGGGCCTCATGGGGAAACACCATATATTTT. It yields the protein CASSSMGQGASWGNTIYF.

The chain joins TRBV7-8 to TRBJ1-5, with D perhaps TRBD1 (5 bases). Germline values: CDR1 SGHVS, CDR2 FQNEAQ. V lost 6 bases, J lost 5 bases, and 11 bases lay in between. The length of the CDR3 is 13 residues. CDR3 region: CASRLRGDQPQHF. CDR3 coding DNA: TGTGCCAGCAGGTTGAGGGGAGATCAGCCCCAGCATTTT.

The chain joins TRBV15 to TRBJ2-2; tentatively, D is TRBD1 or TRBD2 (5 bases each). Germline assignment: CDR1 LNHNV and CDR2 YYDKDF (reference sequence). V was shortened by 5 bases and J by 7 bases, with 20 bases between the two germline ends. This CDR3 comprises 16 residues. DNA for the CDR3: TGTGCCACCAGCCCCTACCGGGACGGGGCGGTCGGGGAGCTGTTTTTT. Its translation: CATSPYRDGAVGELFF.

V and J are TRBV7-8 and TRBJ1-3; D unresolved. Germline assignment: CDR1 SGHVS and CDR2 FQNEAQ. V lost 0 bases and J 0 bases, leaving 6 bases between the germline ends. This CDR3 spans 15 amino acids. CDR3 loop: CASSLASDSGNTIYF. In DNA form, the CDR3 reads TGTGCCAGCAGCTTAGCTTCCGACTCTGGAAACACCATATATTTT.

V and J are TRBV11-2 and TRBJ1-1; D gene uncertain. This CDR3 comprises 13 residues. Trimming left V 6 bases short and J 1 base short, with 9 bases between. CDR1 is SGHAT, CDR2 FQNNGV, per germline. CDR3 coding DNA: TGTGCCAGCAGATCTCTCGGGAACACTGAAGCTTTCTTT. Protein product: CASRSLGNTEAFF.